Sequencing of this TCR beta chain was carried out in a study of blood T cell repertoires in COVID-19. Study in general: Acute-phase and convalescent COVID-19 samples originated in the United States, Italy and Spain.

Authors' data handling: Reference gene primers were amplified, and this amplification served to estimate nucleated cell counts. The data were produced by immunoSEQ multiplex PCR, yet TCRdb's version contains in-frame clones alone and is incomplete. V and J calls and clone size are those listed in that table; D and trimming were worked out from the DNA. The table shows 250,000 or so clones, with 80% to 90% occurring only once. Donors were grouped by their self-reported clinical history. During the 2 weeks before they entered the study, exposed participants had met someone with a PCR-confirmed or clinician-diagnosed COVID-19 case. This clone occurred once. CDR1 is SNHLY, CDR2 FYNNEI, per germline. CDR3 length equals 10 residues. V was cut by 3 bases and J by 14 bases, with 8 bases left in between.

The origin of this receptor is a woman aged 30 to 39 who had been exposed to COVID-19. Sequenced input: PBMCs or T cells enriched from blood (not recorded which). The rearrangement joins TRBV2 to TRBJ2-1; D may be TRBD1 (7 bases). The chain's CDR3 is CASSDRGEFF. Written as DNA, the CDR3 is TGTGCCAGCAGTGACAGGGGGGAGTTCTTC.